The clone carrying this TCR beta chain occurred many times. Its antigen is still unknown. CDR1 and CDR2 from the germline V gene are SGHRS and YFSETQ. This CDR3 is built from 12 residues. Trimming left V 4 bases short and J 5 bases short, with 10 bases between. The library tagged individual cDNA molecules with unique molecular identifiers. TCRdb passed the RACE reads through MiXCR, listing each CDR3 protein once. The sample has just under 40,000 distinct CDR3 sequences; about an eighth are singletons. This entry comes from a study of human T cells and chemical hapten exposure. Study as a whole: Patients were given diphenylcyclopropenone on the scalp weekly across the roughly 25-week study. The study's findings and limits: Healthy people's immune response may differ from that of the donors, who had alopecia.

Time point specified: patch test 3, about 24 weeks after DPC sensitization. Treatment defined: therapeutic diphenylcyclopropenone sensitization with weekly scalp DPC. Whole blood that had not been fractionated was the source of extracted total RNA. This clonotype was sampled from a woman in her 40s with alopecia areata. Some clones in this sample may be carry-over from other donors' samples. V usage is TRBV5-1 and J usage is TRBJ2-7, with no clear D. This sample comprised whole blood, obtained in connection with sensitization to the hapten diphenylcyclopropenone (DPC). The CDR3 loop is CASSGSVDEQYF. DNA for the CDR3: TGCGCCAGCAGCGGCAGCGTGGACGAGCAGTACTTC.